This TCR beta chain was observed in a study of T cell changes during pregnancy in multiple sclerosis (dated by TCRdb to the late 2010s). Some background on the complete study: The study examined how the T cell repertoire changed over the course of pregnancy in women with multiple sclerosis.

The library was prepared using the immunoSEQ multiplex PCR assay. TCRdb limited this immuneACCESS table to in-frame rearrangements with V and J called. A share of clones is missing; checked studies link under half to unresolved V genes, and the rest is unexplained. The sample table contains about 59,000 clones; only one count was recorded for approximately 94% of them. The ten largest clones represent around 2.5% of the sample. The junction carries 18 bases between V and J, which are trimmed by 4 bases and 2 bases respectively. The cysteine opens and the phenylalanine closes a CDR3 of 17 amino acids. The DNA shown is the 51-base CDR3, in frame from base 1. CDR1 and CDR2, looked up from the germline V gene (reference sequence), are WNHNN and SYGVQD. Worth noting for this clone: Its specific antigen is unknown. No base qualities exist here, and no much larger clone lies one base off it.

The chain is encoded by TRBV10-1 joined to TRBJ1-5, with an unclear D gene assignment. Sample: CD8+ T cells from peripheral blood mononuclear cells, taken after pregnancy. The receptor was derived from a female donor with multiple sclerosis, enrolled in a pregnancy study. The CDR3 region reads CASSGLCERSGNQPQHF. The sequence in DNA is TGCGCCAGCAGTGGCCTTTGTGAGCGTTCTGGCAATCAGCCCCAGCATTTT.